This T cell receptor (beta chain) was recovered during a study of PD-L1 blockade in urothelial cancer. Looking at the study overall: Each blood sample yielded a median of 141,255 T cells.

This table comes from immunoSEQ multiplex PCR, and its TCRdb copy is limited to in-frame clones, with some not included. The sample carries roughly 49,000 clones, 85% to 90% recorded once. Stated time point: pretreatment peripheral blood. The CDR3 contains 16 residues. V shed 4 bases, J shed 6 bases, and the junction held 11 bases outside the gene matches. Germline V gene lookup returns CDR1 SGHTA and CDR2 FQGTGA. This TCR derives from a man in his 60s with urothelial cancer. The sequences come from PBMCs, collected around atezolizumab (anti-PD-L1) treatment. The chain carries TRBV7-3 and TRBJ1-5; 8 nucleotides match TRBD1. CDR3 coding DNA: TGTGCCAGCAGCTCCACCGGGACAGGCTTGGGTCAGCCCCAGCATTTT. It encodes CASSSTGTGLGQPQHF. The complete variable domain, with remaining parts taken from reference TRBV7-3 and TRBJ1-5, reads GAGVSQTPSNKVTEKGKYVELRCDPISGHTALYWYRQSLGQGPEFLIYFQGTGAADDSGLPNDRFFAVRPEGSVSTLKIQRTERGDSAVYLCASSSTGTGLGQPQHFGDGTRLSIL.